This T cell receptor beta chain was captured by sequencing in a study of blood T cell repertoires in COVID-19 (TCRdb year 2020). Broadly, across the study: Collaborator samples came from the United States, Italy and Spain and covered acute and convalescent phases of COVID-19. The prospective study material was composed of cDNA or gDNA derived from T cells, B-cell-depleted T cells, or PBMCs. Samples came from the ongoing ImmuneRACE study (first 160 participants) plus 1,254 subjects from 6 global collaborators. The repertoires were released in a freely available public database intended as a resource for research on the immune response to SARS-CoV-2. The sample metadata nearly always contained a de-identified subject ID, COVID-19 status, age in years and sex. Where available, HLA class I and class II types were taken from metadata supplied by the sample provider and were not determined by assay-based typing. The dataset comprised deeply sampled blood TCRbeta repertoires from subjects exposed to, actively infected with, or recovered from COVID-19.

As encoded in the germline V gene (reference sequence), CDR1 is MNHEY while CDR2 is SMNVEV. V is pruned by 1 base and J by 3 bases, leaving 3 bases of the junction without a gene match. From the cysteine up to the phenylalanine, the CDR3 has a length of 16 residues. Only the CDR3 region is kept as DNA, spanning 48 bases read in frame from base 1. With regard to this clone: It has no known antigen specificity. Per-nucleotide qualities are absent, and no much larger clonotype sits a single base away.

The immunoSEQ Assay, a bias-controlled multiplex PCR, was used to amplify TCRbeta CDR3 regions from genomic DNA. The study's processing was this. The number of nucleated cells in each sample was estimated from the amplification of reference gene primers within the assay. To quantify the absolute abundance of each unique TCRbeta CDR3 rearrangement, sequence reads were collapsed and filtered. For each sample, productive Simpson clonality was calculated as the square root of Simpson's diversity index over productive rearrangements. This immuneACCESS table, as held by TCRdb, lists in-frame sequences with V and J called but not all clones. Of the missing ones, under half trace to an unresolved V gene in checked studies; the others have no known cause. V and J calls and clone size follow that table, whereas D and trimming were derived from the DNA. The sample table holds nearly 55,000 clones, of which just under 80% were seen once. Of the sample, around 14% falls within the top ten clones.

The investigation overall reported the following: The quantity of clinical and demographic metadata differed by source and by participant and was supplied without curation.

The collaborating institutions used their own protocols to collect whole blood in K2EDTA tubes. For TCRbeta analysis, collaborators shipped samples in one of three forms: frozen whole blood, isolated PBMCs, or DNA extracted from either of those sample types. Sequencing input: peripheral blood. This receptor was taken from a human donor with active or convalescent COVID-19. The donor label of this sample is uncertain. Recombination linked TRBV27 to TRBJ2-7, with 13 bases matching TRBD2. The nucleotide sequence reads TGTGCCAGCAGTTTATGGACTAGCGGGAGAGGCTACGAGCAGTACTTC. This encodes CASSLWTSGRGYEQYF.